The 3 T cell receptor beta chains given below trace back to one sample, sequenced in a study of blood T cell repertoires in COVID-19. Clones were read by immunoSEQ multiplex PCR, and TCRdb kept only the in-frame ones, dropping some. The data show about 480,000 clones, with approximately 89% seen just once and 0.75% to 0.9% held by the top ten. The sample taken for sequencing was peripheral blood. These TCRs come from a man in his late teens or twenties with COVID-19, enrolled during active disease.

The chain couples TRBV19 to TRBJ2-3; no clear D gene. The CDR3 length is 13 residues. From germline, CDR1 is LNHDA and CDR2 SQIVND (reference sequence). V gave up 10 bases and J gave up 7 bases, with 18 bases separating them. CDR3 residues: CATSPGELYTQYF. The CDR3 DNA reads as TGTGCCACTTCCCCCGGTGAGCTGTATACGCAGTATTTT.

J is TRBJ1-1 and V is TRBV18, with D uncertain. Trimming pared 4 bases from V and 1 base from J, leaving 7 bases between. CDR1 and CDR2 from the germline V gene are KGHSH and LQKENI. The CDR3 is made up of 13 amino acids. The CDR3 reads CASSLRQNTEAFF. The CDR3 DNA is TGTGCCAGCTCACTAAGACAGAACACTGAAGCTTTCTTT.

The chain has TRBV7-6 and TRBJ1-1; TRBD1 might be the D (6 bases). Deletions cut 5 bases from V and 2 bases from J, with 21 bases between. Germline CDR1 and CDR2: SGHVS and FNYEAQ. The CDR3 totals 17 residues. The chain's CDR3 is CASSLRPPSGVNTEAFF. DNA of the CDR3: TGTGCCAGCAGCCTACGCCCCCCCTCAGGGGTAAACACTGAAGCTTTCTTT.